The present T cell receptor (beta chain) was sequenced within a study of prognosis after radiotherapy for stage I lung cancer. The genomic DNA TCR beta CDR3 region underwent two rounds of multiplex PCR. TRBV and TRBJ genes each had their own specific primers in first-round PCR. MiXCR was run by TCRdb on the multiplex PCR reads, yielding one entry per CDR3 protein. Of around 63,000 distinct CDR3 sequences in the sample, 26% were seen once. This clonotype was detected ten times or more. Trimming took off 3 bases at V and 8 bases at J, with 13 bases between the two ends. The CDR3 sequence is 13 residues long.

The sequencing used PBMCs, collected before or after stereotactic body radiation therapy (not recorded which). The receptor comes from a donor older than 45 with non-small cell lung cancer. The chain links TRBV12-3 or TRBV12-4 to TRBJ1-2; maybe TRBD1 (5 bases). This CDR3 reads CASSFGGVRGYTF. CDR3 sequence (DNA): TGTGCCAGCAGTTTTGGGGGGGTGAGAGGCTACACCTTC.